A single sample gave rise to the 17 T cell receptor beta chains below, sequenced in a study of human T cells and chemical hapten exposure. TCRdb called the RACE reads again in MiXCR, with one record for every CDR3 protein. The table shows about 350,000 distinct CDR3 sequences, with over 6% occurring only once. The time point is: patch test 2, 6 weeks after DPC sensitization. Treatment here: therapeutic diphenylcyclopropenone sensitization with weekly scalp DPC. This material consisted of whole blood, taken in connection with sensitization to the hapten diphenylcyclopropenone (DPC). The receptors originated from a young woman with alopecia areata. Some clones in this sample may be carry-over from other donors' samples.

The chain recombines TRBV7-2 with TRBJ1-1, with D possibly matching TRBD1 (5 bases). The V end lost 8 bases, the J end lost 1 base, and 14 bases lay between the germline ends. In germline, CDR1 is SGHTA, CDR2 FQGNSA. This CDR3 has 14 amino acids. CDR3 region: CASAVDTWNTEAFF. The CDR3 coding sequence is TGTGCCAGCGCTGTGGACACGTGGAACACTGAAGCTTTCTTT.

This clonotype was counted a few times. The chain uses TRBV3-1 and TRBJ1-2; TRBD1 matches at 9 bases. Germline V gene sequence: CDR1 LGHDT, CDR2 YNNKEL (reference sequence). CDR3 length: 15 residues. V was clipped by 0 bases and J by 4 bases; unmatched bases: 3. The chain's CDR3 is CASSQETGGGYGYTF. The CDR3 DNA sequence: TGTGCCAGCAGCCAAGAGACAGGGGGAGGCTATGGCTACACCTTC. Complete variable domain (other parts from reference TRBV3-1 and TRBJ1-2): DTAVSQTPKYLVTQMGNDKSIKCEQNLGHDTMYWYKQDSKKFLKIMFSYNNKELIINETVPNRFSPKSPDKAHLNLHINSLELGDSAVYFCASSQETGGGYGYTFGSGTRLTVV.

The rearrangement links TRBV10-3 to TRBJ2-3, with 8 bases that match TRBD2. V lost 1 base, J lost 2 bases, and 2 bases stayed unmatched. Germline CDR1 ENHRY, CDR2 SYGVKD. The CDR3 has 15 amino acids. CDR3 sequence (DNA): TGTGCCATCAGTGAGTGGCGGGGGGCCACAGATACGCAGTATTTT. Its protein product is CAISEWRGATDTQYF.

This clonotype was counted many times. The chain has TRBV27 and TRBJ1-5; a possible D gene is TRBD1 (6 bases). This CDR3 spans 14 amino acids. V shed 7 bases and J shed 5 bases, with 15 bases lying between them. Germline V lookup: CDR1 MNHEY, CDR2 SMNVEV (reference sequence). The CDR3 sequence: CASTAGGTHQPQHF. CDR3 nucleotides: TGTGCCAGCACGGCGGGGGGCACTCATCAGCCCCAGCATTTT.

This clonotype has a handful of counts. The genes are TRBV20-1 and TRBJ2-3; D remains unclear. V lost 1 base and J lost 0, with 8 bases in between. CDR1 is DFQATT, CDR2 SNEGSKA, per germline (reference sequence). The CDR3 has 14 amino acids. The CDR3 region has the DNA TGCAGTGCTAGAGCCGAGATTAGCACAGATACGCAGTATTTT. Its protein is CSARAEISTDTQYF.

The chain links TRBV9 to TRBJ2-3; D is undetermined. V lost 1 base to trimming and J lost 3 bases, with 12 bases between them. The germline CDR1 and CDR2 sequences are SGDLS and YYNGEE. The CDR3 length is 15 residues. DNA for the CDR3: TGTGCCAGCAGCGTACGGAGCTTCGGGACAGATACGCAGTATTTT. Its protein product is CASSVRSFGTDTQYF.

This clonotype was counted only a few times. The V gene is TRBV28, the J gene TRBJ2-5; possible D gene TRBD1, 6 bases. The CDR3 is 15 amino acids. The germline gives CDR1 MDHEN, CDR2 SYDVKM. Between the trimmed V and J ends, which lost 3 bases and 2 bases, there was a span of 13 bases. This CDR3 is CASSFGRGWQETQYF. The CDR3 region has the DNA TGTGCCAGCAGTTTTGGCAGGGGTTGGCAAGAGACCCAGTACTTC.

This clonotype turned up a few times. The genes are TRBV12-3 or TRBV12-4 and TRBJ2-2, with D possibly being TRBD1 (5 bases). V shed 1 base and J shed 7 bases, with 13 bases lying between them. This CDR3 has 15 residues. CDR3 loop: CASSLGPGYGGELFF. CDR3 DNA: TGTGCCAGCAGTTTAGGGCCAGGGTATGGCGGGGAGCTGTTTTTT.

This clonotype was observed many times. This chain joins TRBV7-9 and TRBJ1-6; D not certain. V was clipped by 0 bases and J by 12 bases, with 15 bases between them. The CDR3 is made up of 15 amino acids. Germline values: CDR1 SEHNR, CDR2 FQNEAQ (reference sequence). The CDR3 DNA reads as TGTGCCAGCAGCTTAGCCCCACCCTCGACCTTACCCCTCCACTTT. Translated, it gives CASSLAPPSTLPLHF.

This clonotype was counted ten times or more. The CDR3 spells CASSLAKMGQSTDTQYF. CDR3 in DNA: TGCGCCAGCAGCTTGGCCAAGATGGGACAGAGCACAGATACGCAGTATTTT. The rearrangement uses TRBV5-1 and TRBJ2-3; 7 bases match TRBD1. Trimming at V came to 0 bases and at J to 0 bases, leaving 7 bases not matched to a gene. Germline V lookup: CDR1 SGHRS, CDR2 YFSETQ. The CDR3 sequence is 17 residues long.

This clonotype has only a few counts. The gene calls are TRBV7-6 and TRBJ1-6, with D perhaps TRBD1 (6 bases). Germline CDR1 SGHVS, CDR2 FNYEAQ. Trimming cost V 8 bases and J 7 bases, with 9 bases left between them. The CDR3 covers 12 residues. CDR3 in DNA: TGTGCCAGCCGTGGACAGAATTCACCCCTCCACTTT. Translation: CASRGQNSPLHF.

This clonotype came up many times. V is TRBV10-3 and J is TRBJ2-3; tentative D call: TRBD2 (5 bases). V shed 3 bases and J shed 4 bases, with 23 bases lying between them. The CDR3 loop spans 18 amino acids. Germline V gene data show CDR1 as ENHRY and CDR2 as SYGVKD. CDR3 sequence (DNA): TGTGCCATCAGTGATTCGGACCGGGCGAGGGAAGATGCAGATACGCAGTATTTT. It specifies CAISDSDRAREDADTQYF.

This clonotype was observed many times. CDR3 DNA: TGTGCCAGCAGCTTAGTTGCTCAAGGGTCTGGGTTCACTGAAGCTTTCTTT. Translated, it gives CASSLVAQGSGFTEAFF. This chain connects TRBV7-8 to TRBJ1-1; D call uncertain. The CDR3 runs to 17 residues. The germline gives CDR1 SGHVS, CDR2 FQNEAQ. Trimming stripped 1 base from V and 4 bases from J, with 19 bases between.

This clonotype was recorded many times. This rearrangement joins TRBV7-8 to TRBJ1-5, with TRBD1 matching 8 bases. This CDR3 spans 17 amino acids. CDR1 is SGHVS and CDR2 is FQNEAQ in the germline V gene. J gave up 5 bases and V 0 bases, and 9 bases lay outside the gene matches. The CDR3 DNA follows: TGTGCCAGCAGCTTAGCGCGGGCAGGGGGCGACCATCAGCCCCAGCATTTT. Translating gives CASSLARAGGDHQPQHF.

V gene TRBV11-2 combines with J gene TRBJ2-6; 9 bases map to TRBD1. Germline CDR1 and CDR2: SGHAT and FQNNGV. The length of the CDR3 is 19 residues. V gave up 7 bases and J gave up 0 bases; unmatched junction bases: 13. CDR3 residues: CASTPGTGTTSSGANVLTF. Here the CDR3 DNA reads TGTGCCAGCACCCCCGGGACAGGGACAACAAGCTCTGGGGCCAACGTCCTGACTTTC.

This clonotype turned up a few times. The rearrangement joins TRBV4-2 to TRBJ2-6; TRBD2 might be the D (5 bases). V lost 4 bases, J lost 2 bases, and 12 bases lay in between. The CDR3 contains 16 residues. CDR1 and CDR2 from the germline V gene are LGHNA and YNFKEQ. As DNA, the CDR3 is TGTGCCAGCAGCCTACCAAGCGGCGCTGGGGCCAACGTCCTGACTTTC. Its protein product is CASSLPSGAGANVLTF.

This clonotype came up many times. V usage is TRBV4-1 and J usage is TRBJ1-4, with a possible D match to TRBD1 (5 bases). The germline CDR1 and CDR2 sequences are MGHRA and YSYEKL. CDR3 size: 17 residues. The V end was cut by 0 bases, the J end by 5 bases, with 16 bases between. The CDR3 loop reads CASSQEDRSGLNEKLFF. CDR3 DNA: TGCGCCAGCAGCCAAGAAGACAGATCGGGGCTAAATGAAAAACTGTTTTTT.